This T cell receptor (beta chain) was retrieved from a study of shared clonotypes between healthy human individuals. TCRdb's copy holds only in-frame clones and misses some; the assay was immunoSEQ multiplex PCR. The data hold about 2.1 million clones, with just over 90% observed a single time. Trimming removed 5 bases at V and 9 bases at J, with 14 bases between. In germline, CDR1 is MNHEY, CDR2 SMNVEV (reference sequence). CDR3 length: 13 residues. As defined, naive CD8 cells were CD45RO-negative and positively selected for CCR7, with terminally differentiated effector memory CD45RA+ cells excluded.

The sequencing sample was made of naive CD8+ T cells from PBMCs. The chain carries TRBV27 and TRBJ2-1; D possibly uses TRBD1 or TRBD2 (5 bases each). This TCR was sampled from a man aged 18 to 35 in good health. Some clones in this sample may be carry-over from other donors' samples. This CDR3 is CASSGRARGEQFF. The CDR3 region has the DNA TGTGCCAGCAGTGGCAGGGCGAGGGGTGAGCAGTTCTTC.